This TCR beta chain emerged from a study of cytomegalovirus exposure and HLA in healthy donors. Study-level information: There were about 85 million unique TCRs (from HLA-typed donors) in an early data release.

The study ran its PCR with 60 Vbeta and 13 Jbeta primers. Profiling relied on immunoSEQ multiplex PCR, and the TCRdb table lists in-frame clones only, not all of them. Of roughly 120,000 clones listed, approximately 9.4% are singletons. V shed 0 bases, J shed 9 bases, and the junction held 9 bases outside the gene matches. Germline CDR1 and CDR2: SGDLS and YYNGEE. The CDR3 is 17 amino acids. A few counts support this clone. The receptor was isolated from a man aged 30 to 39 in good health and CMV-seronegative. What was sequenced was PBMCs. The chain is built from TRBV9 and TRBJ2-1; 13 bases match TRBD2. The CDR3 reads CASSVVGSGLAGVEQFF. In DNA form, the CDR3 reads TGTGCCAGCAGCGTAGTGGGTTCAGGACTAGCGGGAGTTGAGCAGTTCTTC.